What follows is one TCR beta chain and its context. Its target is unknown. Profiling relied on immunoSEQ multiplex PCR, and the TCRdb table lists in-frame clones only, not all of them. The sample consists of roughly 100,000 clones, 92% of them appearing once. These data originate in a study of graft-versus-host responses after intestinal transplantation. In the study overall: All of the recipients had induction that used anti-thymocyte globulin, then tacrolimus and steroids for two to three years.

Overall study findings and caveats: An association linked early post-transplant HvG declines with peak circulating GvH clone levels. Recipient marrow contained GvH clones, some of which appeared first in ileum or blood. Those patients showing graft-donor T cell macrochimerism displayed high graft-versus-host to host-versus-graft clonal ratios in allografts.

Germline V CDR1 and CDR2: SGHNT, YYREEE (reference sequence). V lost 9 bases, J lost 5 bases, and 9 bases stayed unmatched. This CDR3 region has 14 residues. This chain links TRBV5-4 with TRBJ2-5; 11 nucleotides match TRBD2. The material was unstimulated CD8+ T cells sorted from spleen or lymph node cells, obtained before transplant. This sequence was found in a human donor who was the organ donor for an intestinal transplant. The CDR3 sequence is CATGRGLADETQYF. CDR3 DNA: TGTGCCACCGGACGGGGACTAGCGGACGAGACCCAGTACTTC.